This T cell receptor beta chain was documented in a study of PD-L1 blockade in urothelial cancer. Measured with immunoSEQ multiplex PCR; TCRdb has only the in-frame clones, and not every one. The sample has fewer than 65,000 clones; around 90% are singletons. Regarding time point: pretreatment peripheral blood. The specimen comprised PBMCs, sampled around atezolizumab (anti-PD-L1) treatment. The clonotype comes from a woman aged 60-70 years with urothelial cancer.

CDR3 region: CASSLFPGGDYEQYF. The DNA of the CDR3 is TGTGCCAGCAGTTTATTTCCGGGGGGGGATTACGAGCAGTACTTC. The chain recombines TRBV27 with TRBJ2-7; 8 bases agree with TRBD2. Germline V gives CDR1 MNHEY, CDR2 SMNVEV (reference sequence). The J segment lost 4 bases and the V segment lost 1 base, leaving 6 bases of the junction unmatched. This CDR3 is built from 15 residues.